Each of the 18 T cell receptor beta chains below was sequenced from the same sample in a study of blood T cell repertoires in COVID-19. The assay was immunoSEQ multiplex PCR, and TCRdb's table has in-frame clones only and misses some. The sample carries fewer than 200,000 clones, around 83% recorded once. Material: PBMCs or T cells enriched from blood (not recorded which). The origin of the receptors is a woman in her forties in a cohort exposed to, infected with or recovered from COVID-19 (not recorded which).

This clone was seen a single time. The genes are TRBV7-2 and TRBJ2-1; 10 bases are shared with TRBD1. Trimming took 2 bases from V and 6 from J; bases not matched to a gene: 4. Germline V gene lookup returns CDR1 SGHTA and CDR2 FQGNSA. CDR3 length: 15 amino acids. The CDR3 sequence: CASSLPGQGGNEQFF. The CDR3 DNA sequence: TGTGCCAGCAGCTTACCTGGACAGGGGGGCAATGAGCAGTTCTTC.

This sequence joins TRBV9 and TRBJ1-3; maybe TRBD1 (5 bases). Germline V CDR1 and CDR2: SGDLS, YYNGEE. V was pared by 0 bases and J by 2 bases, with 12 bases between. The CDR3 consists of 16 residues. The CDR3 nucleotides read TGTGCCAGCAGCGTAGAGGGCAGGGTAGCTGGAAACACCATATATTTT. Translated: CASSVEGRVAGNTIYF.

V usage is TRBV6-2 or TRBV6-3 and J usage is TRBJ2-3, with D possibly being TRBD1 (6 bases). The CDR3 covers 16 residues. With 0 bases removed from V and 1 base from J, the gap between germline ends came to 11 bases. CDR1 and CDR2 (germline): MNHEY, SVGEGT. CDR3 amino acids: CASSYSRDIRTDTQYF. The DNA for the CDR3 is TGTGCCAGCAGTTACTCCCGGGACATCCGCACAGATACGCAGTATTTT.

The chain couples TRBV23-1 to TRBJ1-6, with TRBD1 as a possible D gene (6 bases). TRBV23-1 is an ORF, and what it does is uncertain. Trimming removed 7 bases at V and 10 bases at J, with 26 bases between. The length of the CDR3 is 17 residues. In DNA form, the CDR3 reads TGCGCCAGCATGTCGAACTCCTTCAGGGGACGTAAATCACCCCTCCACTTT. It encodes CASMSNSFRGRKSPLHF.

The gene calls are TRBV28 and TRBJ2-3; 11 bases fit TRBD1. The CDR3 consists of 15 residues. Germline trimming cut 5 bases from V and 7 bases from J; bases unmatched to any gene: 8. Germline values: CDR1 MDHEN, CDR2 SYDVKM. The CDR3 DNA follows: TGTGCCAGCAGTCCCCCCGGGACAGGGGGGAATACGCAGTATTTT. Its translation: CASSPPGTGGNTQYF.

The chain links TRBV4-1 to TRBJ1-3, with D perhaps TRBD1 (6 bases). V was clipped by 2 bases and J by 2 bases, with 7 bases between them. CDR3 length: 14 residues. The germline V gene has CDR1 MGHRA and CDR2 YSYEKL. CDR3 bases: TGCGCCAGCAGCCAAACAGGGCCTGGAAACACCATATATTTT. It yields the protein CASSQTGPGNTIYF.

V and J are TRBV5-6 and TRBJ2-3, with D perhaps matching TRBD2 (6 bases). There are 16 residues in the CDR3. Germline V gene sequence: CDR1 SGHDT, CDR2 YYEEEE. Trimming removed 4 bases from V and 0 bases from J, with 15 bases in between. CDR3 protein: CASSTGLTRSTDTQYF. The CDR3, as DNA: TGTGCCAGCAGCACGGGACTCACACGTAGCACAGATACGCAGTATTTT. Together with reference TRBV5-6 and TRBJ2-3, the CDR3 gives the full variable domain: DAGVTQSPTHLIKTRGQQVTLRCSPKSGHDTVSWYQQALGQGPQFIFQYYEEEERQRGNFPDRFSGHQFPNYSSELNVNALLLGDSALYLCASSTGLTRSTDTQYFGPGTRLTVL.

This chain uses TRBV11-2 with TRBJ2-7; D call uncertain. The CDR3 extends over 13 amino acids. CDR1 is SGHAT, CDR2 FQNNGV, per germline. V lost 5 bases to trimming and J lost 3 bases, with 11 bases between them. The DNA of the CDR3 is TGTGCCAGCAGCCAAACTCAGCGCTACGAGCAGTACTTC. Protein product: CASSQTQRYEQYF. The whole variable domain, filled in from reference TRBV11-2 and TRBJ2-7, reads EAGVAQSPRYKIIEKRQSVAFWCNPISGHATLYWYQQILGQGPKLLIQFQNNGVVDDSQLPKDRFSAERLKGVDSTLKIQPAKLEDSAVYLCASSQTQRYEQYFGPGTRLTVT.

V gene TRBV7-9 combines with J gene TRBJ2-7, with 11 bases matching TRBD2. In germline, CDR1 is SEHNR, CDR2 FQNEAQ (reference sequence). The CDR3 is made up of 14 amino acids. V lost 4 bases and J lost 3; bases outside the gene matches: 2. CDR3 DNA: TGTGCCAGCAGCTCCGGGACTAGCGGCTACGAGCAGTACTTC. Its translation: CASSSGTSGYEQYF.

The chain is built from TRBV10-2 and TRBJ2-2; 9 nucleotides match TRBD2. V lost 8 bases, J lost 3 bases, and 7 bases stayed unmatched. CDR3 length: 15 amino acids. From germline, CDR1 is WSHSY and CDR2 SAAADI. For the CDR3, the DNA is TGCGCCAGCGGTAGCGGGGGAGAATACACCGGGGAGCTGTTTTTT. This gives the protein CASGSGGEYTGELFF.

This chain uses TRBV4-1 with TRBJ2-5; TRBD1 agrees at 9 bases. Germline CDR1 and CDR2: MGHRA and YSYEKL. The ends lost 1 base at V and 2 bases at J; junction bases unmatched: 8. The CDR3 spans 17 residues. CDR3 sequence (DNA): TGCGCCAGCAGCCAAGTTACAGGGGGCGGCTTACAAGAGACCCAGTACTTC. It specifies CASSQVTGGGLQETQYF.

The chain links TRBV3-1 (or the pseudogene TRBV3-2) to TRBJ2-5, with D unclear. V was pared by 1 base and J by 1 base, with 7 bases between. There are 14 residues in the CDR3. CDR1 LGHDT and CDR2 YNNKEL come from the germline V gene (reference sequence). The CDR3 nucleotides are TGTGCCAGCAGCCAAGTGAAGCTCCAAGAGACCCAGTACTTC. As protein: CASSQVKLQETQYF.

The chain combines TRBV5-1 with TRBJ1-1; a weak D match, TRBD1 (6 bases). The CDR3 is made up of 15 amino acids. CDR1 and CDR2 from the germline V gene are SGHRS and YFSETQ. Trimming shortened V by 2 bases and J by 1 base, and 12 bases separated the two germline ends. The CDR3 nucleotides are TGCGCCAGCAGCTTTAGCCCGACAGGGAACACTGAAGCTTTCTTT. It translates to CASSFSPTGNTEAFF.

The chain combines TRBV7-6 with TRBJ2-3; unclear D gene. The CDR3 is 15 residues long. The V gene lost 2 bases and the J gene lost 10 bases, with 19 bases spanning the gap. Germline lookup yields CDR1 SGHVS and CDR2 FNYEAQ. The CDR3 bases are TGTGCCAGCAGCTTATCCGCAGTTACCGATGGTGCGCAGTATTTT. Protein product: CASSLSAVTDGAQYF. Full variable domain (missing parts from reference TRBV7-6 and TRBJ2-3): GAGVSQSPRYKVTKRGQDVALRCDPISGHVSLYWYRQALGQGPEFLTYFNYEAQQDKSGLPNDRFSAERPEGSISTLTIQRTEQRDSAMYRCASSLSAVTDGAQYFGPGTRLTVL.

The chain recombines TRBV15 with TRBJ1-4, with D tentatively TRBD1 (6 bases). This CDR3 is built from 15 residues. Germline values: CDR1 LNHNV, CDR2 YYDKDF (reference sequence). Trimming took off 2 bases at V and 2 bases at J, with 9 bases between the two ends. For the CDR3, the DNA is TGTGCCACCAGCAGACAGGGGAATACTAATGAAAAACTGTTTTTT. Amino acids: CATSRQGNTNEKLFF.

The chain employs TRBV2 and TRBJ1-3; 7 bases are a match to TRBD1. Looked up from germline, CDR1 is SNHLY and CDR2 is FYNNEI. CDR3 length: 14 residues. The J segment lost 2 bases and the V segment lost 11 bases, leaving 9 bases of the junction unmatched. For the CDR3, the DNA is TGTGCCGGCAACAGGGGTCGGGCTGGAAACACCATATATTTT. Encoded protein: CAGNRGRAGNTIYF.

V and J are TRBV30 and TRBJ1-2; perhaps TRBD1 as D (6 bases). Germline V CDR1 and CDR2: GTSNPN, SVGIG (reference sequence). There are 12 residues in the CDR3. V was cut by 8 bases and J by 2 bases, with 12 bases left in between. The CDR3 DNA sequence: TGTGCCAGAGATACAGGGAACTATGGCTACACCTTC. Its translation is CARDTGNYGYTF.

This rearrangement joins TRBV4-1 to TRBJ1-6; D unclear. V lost 1 base and J 3 bases, leaving 13 bases between the germline ends. The CDR3 is 17 residues long. Per germline, CDR1 MGHRA and CDR2 YSYEKL. CDR3 nucleotides: TGCGCCAGCAGCCAAGCCGCTACAAGAGGCTATAATTCACCCCTCCACTTT. Residues: CASSQAATRGYNSPLHF.